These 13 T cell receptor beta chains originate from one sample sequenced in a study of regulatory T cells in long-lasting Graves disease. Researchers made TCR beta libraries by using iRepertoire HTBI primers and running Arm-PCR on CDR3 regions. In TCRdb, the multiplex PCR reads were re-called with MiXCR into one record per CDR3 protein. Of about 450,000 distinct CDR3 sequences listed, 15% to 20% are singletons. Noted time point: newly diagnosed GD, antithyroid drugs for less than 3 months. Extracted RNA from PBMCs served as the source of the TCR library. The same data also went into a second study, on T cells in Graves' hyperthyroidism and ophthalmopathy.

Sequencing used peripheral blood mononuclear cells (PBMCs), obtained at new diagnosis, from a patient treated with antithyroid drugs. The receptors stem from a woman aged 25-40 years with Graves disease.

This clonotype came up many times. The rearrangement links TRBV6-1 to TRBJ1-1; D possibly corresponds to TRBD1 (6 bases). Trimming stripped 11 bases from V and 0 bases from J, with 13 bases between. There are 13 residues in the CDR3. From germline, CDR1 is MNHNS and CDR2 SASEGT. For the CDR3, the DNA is TGTGCCGGAGAGAACAGGGTGAACACTGAAGCTTTCTTT. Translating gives CAGENRVNTEAFF.

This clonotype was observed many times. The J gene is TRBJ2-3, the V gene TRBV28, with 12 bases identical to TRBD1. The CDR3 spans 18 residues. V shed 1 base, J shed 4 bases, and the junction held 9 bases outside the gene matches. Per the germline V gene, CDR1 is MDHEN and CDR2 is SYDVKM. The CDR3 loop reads CASSLSNPGTGGADTQYF. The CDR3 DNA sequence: TGTGCCAGCAGTTTATCCAATCCCGGGACAGGGGGCGCAGATACGCAGTATTTT.

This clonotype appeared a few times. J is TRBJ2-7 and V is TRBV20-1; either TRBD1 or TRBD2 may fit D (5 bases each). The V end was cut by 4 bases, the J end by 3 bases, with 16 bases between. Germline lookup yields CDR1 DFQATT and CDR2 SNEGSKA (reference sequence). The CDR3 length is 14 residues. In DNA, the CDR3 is TGCAGTGCTAAAAGGGACCCCGTCCTCTACGAGCAGTACTTC. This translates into CSAKRDPVLYEQYF.

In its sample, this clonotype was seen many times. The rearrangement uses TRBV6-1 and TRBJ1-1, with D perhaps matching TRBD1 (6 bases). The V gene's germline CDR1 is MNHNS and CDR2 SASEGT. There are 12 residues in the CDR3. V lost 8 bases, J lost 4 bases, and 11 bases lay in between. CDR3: CASGTGTTEAFF. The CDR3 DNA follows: TGTGCCAGCGGCACAGGGACCACTGAAGCTTTCTTT.

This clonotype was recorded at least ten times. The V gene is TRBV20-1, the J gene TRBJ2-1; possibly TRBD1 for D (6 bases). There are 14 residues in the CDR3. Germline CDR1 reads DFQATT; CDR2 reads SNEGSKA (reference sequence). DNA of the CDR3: TGCAGGGCAATAGGGGGAGTTGCCTACAATGAGCAGTTCTTC. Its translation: CRAIGGVAYNEQFF.

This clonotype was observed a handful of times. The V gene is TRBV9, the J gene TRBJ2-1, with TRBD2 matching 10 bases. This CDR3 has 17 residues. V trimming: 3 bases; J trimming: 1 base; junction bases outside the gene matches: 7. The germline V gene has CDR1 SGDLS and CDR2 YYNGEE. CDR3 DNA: TGTGCCAGCAGCGAAGACCGTAGCGGGAGGTCCTACAATGAGCAGTTCTTC. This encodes CASSEDRSGRSYNEQFF.

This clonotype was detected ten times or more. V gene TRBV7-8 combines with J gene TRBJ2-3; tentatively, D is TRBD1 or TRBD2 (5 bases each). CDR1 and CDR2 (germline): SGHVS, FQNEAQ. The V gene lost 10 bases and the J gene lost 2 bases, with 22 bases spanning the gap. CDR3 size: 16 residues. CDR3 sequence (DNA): TGTGCCACCCCGCCCGGGGCTAGCAGAATCACAGATACGCAGTATTTT. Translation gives CATPPGASRITDTQYF.

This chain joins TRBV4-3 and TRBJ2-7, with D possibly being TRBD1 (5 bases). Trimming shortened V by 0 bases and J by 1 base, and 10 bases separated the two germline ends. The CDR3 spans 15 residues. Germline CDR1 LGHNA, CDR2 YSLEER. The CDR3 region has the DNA TGCGCCAGCAGCCAAGATGGGGCCGCGTCCTACGAGCAGTACTTC. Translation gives CASSQDGAASYEQYF.

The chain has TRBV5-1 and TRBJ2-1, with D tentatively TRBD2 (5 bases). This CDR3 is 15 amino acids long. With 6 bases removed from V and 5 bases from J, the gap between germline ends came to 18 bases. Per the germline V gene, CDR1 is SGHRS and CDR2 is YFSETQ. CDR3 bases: TGCGCCAGCAACACGCTGGCGGGCGCCAACAATGAGCAGTTCTTC. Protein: CASNTLAGANNEQFF.

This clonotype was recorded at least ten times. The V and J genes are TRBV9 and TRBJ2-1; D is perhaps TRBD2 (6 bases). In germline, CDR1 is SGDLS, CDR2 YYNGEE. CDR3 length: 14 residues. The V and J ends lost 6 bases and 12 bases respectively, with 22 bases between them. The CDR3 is CASTGRGSGLVQFF. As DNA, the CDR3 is TGTGCCAGCACCGGCCGGGGTAGCGGTTTGGTGCAGTTCTTC. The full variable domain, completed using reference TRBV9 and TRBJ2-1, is DSGVTQTPKHLITATGQRVTLRCSPRSGDLSVYWYQQSLDQGLQFLIQYYNGEERAKGNILERFSAQQFPDLHSELNLSSLELGDSALYFCASTGRGSGLVQFFGPGTRLTVL.

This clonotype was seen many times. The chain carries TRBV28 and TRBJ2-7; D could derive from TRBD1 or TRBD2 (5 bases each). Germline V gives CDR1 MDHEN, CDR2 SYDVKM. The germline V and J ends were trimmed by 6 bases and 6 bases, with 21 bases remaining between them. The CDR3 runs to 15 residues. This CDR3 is CASRARDPRGREQYF. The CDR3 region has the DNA TGTGCCAGCAGGGCTCGGGACCCGAGGGGTCGCGAGCAGTACTTC.

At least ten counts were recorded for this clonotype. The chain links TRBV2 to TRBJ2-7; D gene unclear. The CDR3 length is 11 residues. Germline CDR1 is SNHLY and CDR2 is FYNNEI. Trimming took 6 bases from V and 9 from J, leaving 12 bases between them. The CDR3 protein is CASRTPSRQYF. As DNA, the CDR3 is TGTGCCAGCAGGACCCCCTCGAGGCAGTACTTC.

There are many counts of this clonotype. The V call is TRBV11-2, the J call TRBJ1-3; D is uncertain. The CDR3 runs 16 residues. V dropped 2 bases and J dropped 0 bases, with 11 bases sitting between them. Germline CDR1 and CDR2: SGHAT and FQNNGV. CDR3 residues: CASSLRSGSSGNTIYF. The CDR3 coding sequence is TGTGCCAGCAGCTTAAGATCCGGGAGCTCTGGAAACACCATATATTTT. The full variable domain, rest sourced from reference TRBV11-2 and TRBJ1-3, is EAGVAQSPRYKIIEKRQSVAFWCNPISGHATLYWYQQILGQGPKLLIQFQNNGVVDDSQLPKDRFSAERLKGVDSTLKIQPAKLEDSAVYLCASSLRSGSSGNTIYFGEGSWLTVV.